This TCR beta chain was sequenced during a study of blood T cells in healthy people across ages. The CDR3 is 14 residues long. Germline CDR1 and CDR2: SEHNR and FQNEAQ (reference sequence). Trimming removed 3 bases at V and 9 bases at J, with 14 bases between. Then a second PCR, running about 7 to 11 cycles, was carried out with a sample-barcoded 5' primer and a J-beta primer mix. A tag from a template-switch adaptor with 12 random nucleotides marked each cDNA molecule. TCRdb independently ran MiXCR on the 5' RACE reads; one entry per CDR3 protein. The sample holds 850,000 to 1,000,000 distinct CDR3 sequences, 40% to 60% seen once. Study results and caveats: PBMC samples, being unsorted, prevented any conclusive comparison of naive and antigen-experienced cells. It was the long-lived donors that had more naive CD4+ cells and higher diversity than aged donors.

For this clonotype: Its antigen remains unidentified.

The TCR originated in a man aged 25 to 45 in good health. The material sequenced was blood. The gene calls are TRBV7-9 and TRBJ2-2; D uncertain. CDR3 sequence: CASSFGSIGRELFF. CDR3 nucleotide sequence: TGTGCCAGCAGCTTCGGGTCTATCGGACGGGAGCTGTTTTTT.